Included here is one T cell receptor beta chain sequence, with context. This clone was picked up a small number of times. Its antigen target is currently unknown. No much larger clonotype is one base removed from it; base qualities were not supplied. This sample is drawn from a study of shared clonotypes between healthy human individuals (TCRdb year 2020). Concerning the study at large: The cohort included three men and a couple of women between 18 and 49 years of age. For each donor, CD4 naive and CD4 memory were each run on three plates, CD8 naive on two plates, and CD8 memory on one plate. To estimate repertoire size and how much clonotypes are shared between individuals, the study performed deep sequencing of blood TCR repertoires from roughly five healthy adults. To increase sequencing depth and limit assay-specific biases, TCR repertoire library preparation and sequencing were carried out by different laboratories using diverse techniques. Each donor's leukapheresis produced roughly between about 0.85 and 10 billion PBMCs. Points the paper makes about the study in general: Because the study included a small number of donors, the genetic and exposure-history diversity represented was limited. Pairwise subsampling indicated that sequencing depth was expected to affect the degree of clonotype sharing among donors. Sampling was restricted to blood, and TCR repertoires in tissue are likely to differ from TCR repertoires in blood. Rarefaction of sorted-subset datasets indicated incomplete sequencing despite the large sequencing depth. Estimated clonotype richness was generally larger for naive than for memory subsets. Higher generation probabilities were observed for clonotypes shared by all four sorted-subset donors than for non-shared clonotypes. About 5% of naive CD4, 3.5% of naive CD8, about 2.1% of memory CD4, and 0.35% to 0.4% of memory CD8 clonotypes were shared across several donors.

Healthy HIV-negative adults with no recently reported acute infections or vaccinations were included as donors. Every donor was a Caucasian adult residing in Nashville, Tennessee, USA. CD4+ T cells were enriched by magnetic negative selection, after which naive cells were positively selected on CD45RA and the negative fraction was taken as the memory subset. After blood collection by leukapheresis, PBMCs were isolated using Ficoll-Histopaque density gradient centrifugation and then cryopreserved in the vapor phase of liquid nitrogen. Purity and quantity of every magnetically sorted T cell population were checked by analytical flow cytometry. Genomic DNA was isolated from every sorted fraction and measured by UV absorbance on a Nanodrop 2000c. There are 13 amino acids in the CDR3, from cysteine to phenylalanine inclusive. Only CDR3 DNA is held: 39 bases, read in frame from base 1. V is pruned by 7 bases and J by 5 bases, leaving 6 bases of the junction without a gene match. CDR1 MNHEY and CDR2 SVGAGI were looked up in the germline V gene.

Using the deep immunoSEQ assay, TCR CDR3 regions were amplified from genomic DNA by multiplex PCR. Extracted genomic DNA from each cell subset was distributed evenly across all wells of several immunoSEQ 96-well plates, and each plate was treated as a replicate. For sorted subsets, roughly 200 ng of genomic DNA, equivalent to 25,000 to 30,000 T cell genomes, went into each replicate PCR. The purified libraries were quantified using a Qubit 3.0 fluorometer, sized with a Bioanalyzer 2100, and then quantified again using the KAPA Library Quantification kit. Every immunoSEQ 96-well plate was sequenced on a dedicated single-read 150-cycle Illumina NextSeq 550 flow cell. In the paper's pipeline: Because only junctional sequences without quality scores were contained in the immunoSEQ output, filtering matching that applied to full-length reads could not be performed. Sequences were annotated with PyIR, a Python wrapper for IgBLAST v1.9, and V/J genes and CDR3 were assigned using IMGT germline references. Reads were removed for weak V/J assignments (E-value above 1e-6), missing CDR3, stop codons, out-of-frame junctions, or ambiguous translated residues. V3J clonotypes were defined by identical inferred V gene, J gene, and CDR3 amino acid sequence. The percentage overlap between two repertoires was calculated by dividing the number of shared unique clonotypes by the size of the smaller repertoire. Three approaches were used to assess repertoire richness: RTK rarefaction, the Chao1 estimator, and Recon v2.1 estimates of unobserved clonotypes. Generation probabilities were computed with OLGA for all TCRbeta clonotypes obtained by the gDNA method from a handful of donors. TCRdb took over this immuneACCESS table, retaining in-frame rearrangements with V and J assigned. Such tables are incomplete; in checked studies, under half of the missing clones stem from an unresolved V gene, and the remainder is unexplained. V and J calls and clone size are those listed in that table; D and trimming were worked out from the DNA. Within this sample are approximately 980,000 clones, with over 60% of them counted one time only. Of the sample, over 1.3% is held by the ten largest clones.

The sample taken for sequencing was memory CD4+ T cells sorted from blood. The cell subset or site label here, explained by the study, means: CD45RA-negative fraction. Recombination linked TRBV6-5 to TRBJ2-5, with 8 junctional bases fitting TRBD2. This receptor was taken from a man aged 18 to 29 in good health. The CDR3 protein is CASTKAGAETQYF. The DNA sequence follows: TGTGCCAGCACCAAAGCGGGAGCGGAGACCCAGTACTTC.